Below are 8 T cell receptor beta chains sequenced from a single sample in a study of blood T cell repertoires in COVID-19. Data came from immunoSEQ multiplex PCR; TCRdb stores just in-frame clones and leaves some out. The table has 230,000 or so clones, around 82% seen once. The material sequenced was peripheral blood. These receptors were collected from a man aged 35 to 55 with active or convalescent COVID-19.

This chain uses TRBV7-2 with TRBJ1-5; possible D gene TRBD1, 5 bases. Trimming removed 8 bases from V and 0 bases from J, with 11 bases in between. Germline V CDR1 and CDR2: SGHTA, FQGNSA. The CDR3 consists of 14 residues. The CDR3 DNA sequence: TGTGCCAGCGGACACAGGAATAGCAATCAGCCCCAGCATTTT. Translated: CASGHRNSNQPQHF.

This sequence joins TRBV29-1 and TRBJ1-1; a weak D match, TRBD1 (5 bases). CDR3 length equals 18 residues. Germline CDR1 and CDR2: SQVTM and ANQGSEA. V lost 4 bases and J lost 5, with 29 bases in between. CDR3 DNA: TGCAGCGTTGCGATTTTCTCAGGGAAGGGCCGTAGGCAAACTGAAGCTTTCTTT. Its protein product is CSVAIFSGKGRRQTEAFF.

CDR3 in amino acids: CASSGQPSYEQYF. The CDR3 nucleotides read TGTGCCAGCTCAGGGCAACCCTCCTACGAGCAGTACTTC. The chain joins TRBV6-5 to TRBJ2-7; D possibly corresponds to TRBD1 (5 bases). Germline-derived CDR1 and CDR2 are MNHEY and SVGAGI. Trimming took off 8 bases at V and 0 bases at J, with 11 bases between the two ends. The CDR3 has 13 amino acids.

The V call is TRBV3-1 (or the pseudogene TRBV3-2), the J call TRBJ2-6; TRBD1 agrees at 7 bases. Germline CDR1 reads LGHDT; CDR2 reads YNNKEL (reference sequence). Trimming cost V 3 bases and J 0 bases; bases outside gene matches: 8. This CDR3 has 18 amino acids. CDR3 DNA: TGTGCCAGCAGCCACCCGGGACAGATCAACTCTGGGGCCAACGTCCTGACTTTC. It yields the protein CASSHPGQINSGANVLTF.

This sequence joins TRBV30 and TRBJ2-7; TRBD1 might be the D (6 bases). The V gene's germline CDR1 is GTSNPN and CDR2 SVGIG (reference sequence). Deletions cut 5 bases from V and 1 base from J, with 12 bases between. This CDR3 has 13 amino acids. The CDR3, as DNA: TGTGCCTGGTGGACAGCCCATTCCTACGAGCAGTACTTC. Translated: CAWWTAHSYEQYF.

The chain is built from TRBV30 and TRBJ1-2, with D possibly matching TRBD1 (5 bases). Germline CDR1 and CDR2: GTSNPN and SVGIG (reference sequence). Trimming stripped 0 bases from V and 6 bases from J, with 11 bases between. This CDR3 spans 13 amino acids. CDR3 protein: CAWSVRRDNGYTF. Written as DNA, the CDR3 is TGTGCCTGGAGTGTTCGCAGGGATAATGGCTACACCTTC.

The rearrangement joins TRBV10-3 to TRBJ1-5, with D perhaps TRBD1 (5 bases). V was cut by 5 bases and J by 0 bases, with 11 bases left in between. The CDR3 has 15 amino acids. CDR1 and CDR2 (germline): ENHRY, SYGVKD. The CDR3 nucleotides are TGTGCCATCAGTCCGGGACTGTATAGCAATCAGCCCCAGCATTTT. This translates into CAISPGLYSNQPQHF.

This chain connects TRBV5-1 to TRBJ2-3; D might be TRBD1 (5 bases). The V gene's germline CDR1 is SGHRS and CDR2 YFSETQ. The CDR3 totals 16 residues. Trimming left V 4 bases short and J 1 base short, with 16 bases between. The CDR3 DNA is TGCGCCAGCAGCCAATGGACAAATAGTGGCACAGATACGCAGTATTTT. Protein: CASSQWTNSGTDTQYF.